The rows below give T cell receptor beta chains drawn from one sample of a study of blood T cell repertoires in COVID-19. Profiling relied on immunoSEQ multiplex PCR, and the TCRdb table lists in-frame clones only, not all of them. The table includes hundreds of thousands of clones, 75% to 85% detected once. The sequenced material came from peripheral blood. The source of these receptors is a woman aged 25 to 39 with COVID-19, enrolled during active disease. The CDR3 runs from the conserved cysteine through the conserved F or W. The D gene is left open where the match is weak. Part of the rows lack a size; the others show once, few, many or a class for expanded clones.

length | D | J | size | V | DNA | CDR3
11 | - | TRBJ2-1 | - | TRBV2 | TGTGCCAGTCGACAGTCCAATGAGCAGTTCTTC | CASRQSNEQFF
17 | - | TRBJ1-4 | - | TRBV18 | TGTGCCAGCTCTCTAACTTACGACAGAGCAACTAATGAAAAACTGTTTTTT | CASSLTYDRATNEKLFF
11 | - | TRBJ1-6 | - | TRBV7-9 | TGTGCCAGCAGTCCCGGTCGTACCCTCCACTTT | CASSPGRTLHF
15 | - | TRBJ2-3 | - | TRBV3-1/TRBV3-2 | TGTGCCAGCAGCCAAGGGGAGTCGGGGTTAGATACGCAGTATTTT | CASSQGESGLDTQYF
14 | - | TRBJ1-5 | - | TRBV3-1/TRBV3-2 | TGTGCCAGCAGCCAAGCAGGGTTCAATCAGCCCCAGCATTTT | CASSQAGFNQPQHF
16 | - | TRBJ1-5 | - | TRBV5-5 | TGTGCCAGCAGCCCCATAGACAGGTCGCCCAATCAGCCCCAGCATTTT | CASSPIDRSPNQPQHF
15 | - | TRBJ1-4 | - | TRBV15 | TGTGCCACCAGCAGAGATCAGGGCTCTATTGAAAAACTGTTTTTT | CATSRDQGSIEKLFF
16 | - | TRBJ1-6 | - | TRBV6-2/TRBV6-3 | TGTGCCAGCAGCCACAGATCGGCAGGGGACCATTCACCCCTCCACTTT | CASSHRSAGDHSPLHF
17 | - | TRBJ2-7 | - | TRBV5-1 | TGCGCCAGCAGCTTGGGTTCGACAGGACCCCTATCCTACGAGCAGTACTTC | CASSLGSTGPLSYEQYF
14 | TRBD2 | TRBJ2-7 | - | TRBV5-4 | TGTGCCAGCAGCTTAGCGGGAGGGCCTCGCGAGCAGTACTTC | CASSLAGGPREQYF
14 | - | TRBJ1-1 | - | TRBV5-1 | TGCGCCAGCAGCTTTAACAGTATGAACACTGAAGCTTTCTTT | CASSFNSMNTEAFF
15 | - | TRBJ1-5 | - | TRBV7-2 | TGTGCCAGCAGTCCAGACGGGGGTAGCAATCAGCCCCAGCATTTT | CASSPDGGSNQPQHF
17 | TRBD1 | TRBJ1-1 | once | TRBV28 | TGTGCCAGCAGTTCTGGGGGACAGGTGGGACCTAACACTGAAGCTTTCTTT | CASSSGGQVGPNTEAFF
13 | TRBD1 | TRBJ2-7 | - | TRBV6-6 | TGTGCCAGCAGTTACGGGACAGGTACCGAGCAGTACTTC | CASSYGTGTEQYF
15 | TRBD1 | TRBJ1-4 | - | TRBV7-8 | TGTGCCAGCAGCAGAATGGGACAGGGACACGAAAAACTGTTTTTT | CASSRMGQGHEKLFF
16 | TRBD2 | TRBJ2-4 | - | TRBV7-9 | TGTGCCAGCAGCCCACCGGCTAGCGGGAGAGTAAACATTCAGTACTTC | CASSPPASGRVNIQYF
15 | - | TRBJ2-3 | - | TRBV9 | TGTGCCAGCAGCGTAGGCCCTAGGCTCACAGATACGCAGTATTTT | CASSVGPRLTDTQYF
17 | TRBD2 | TRBJ2-1 | few | TRBV7-2 | TGTGCCAGCAGCTTGAGGACGGGAGGGCCGTCAGGAGCTGAGCAGTTCTTC | CASSLRTGGPSGAEQFF
13 | - | TRBJ1-1 | - | TRBV6-5 | TGTGCCAGCAGTCAGCAGGGTCGGAGAGTAGCTTTCTTT | CASSQQGRRVAFF
15 | - | TRBJ1-4 | - | TRBV27 | TGTGCCAGCAGTTCCTACAGAGTCTCCGATGAAAAACTGTTTTTT | CASSSYRVSDEKLFF
13 | - | TRBJ1-1 | - | TRBV6-6 | TGTGCCAGCCACCCCCCGGGGGACACTGAAGCTTTCTTT | CASHPPGDTEAFF
18 | TRBD2 | TRBJ2-5 | - | TRBV13 | TGTGCCAGCAGCTTAGATCCGGGACTAGCGGGGGGCGTAGAGACCCAGTACTTC | CASSLDPGLAGGVETQYF
13 | - | TRBJ2-3 | - | TRBV12-3/TRBV12-4 | TGTGCCAGCAGTTTCCAGGGCACAGATACGCAGTATTTT | CASSFQGTDTQYF
14 | TRBD1 | TRBJ1-2 | few | TRBV10-3 | TGTGCCATCAGTGAGTCACCGGGACAGGATGGCTACACCTTC | CAISESPGQDGYTF
12 | - | TRBJ1-2 | - | TRBV10-3 | TGTGCCATCAGTGAGGGGGCGGATGGCTACACCTTC | CAISEGADGYTF
13 | - | TRBJ1-2 | - | TRBV5-1 | TGCGCCAGCAGCTCTCGACAGCACTATGGCTACACCTTC | CASSSRQHYGYTF
14 | - | TRBJ2-7 | few | TRBV5-1 | TGCGCCAGCAGCTTGGACGGGGGCTCCTACGAGCAGTACTTC | CASSLDGGSYEQYF
13 | - | TRBJ1-5 | few | TRBV5-5 | TGTGCCAGCAGCCGGGACTGGAATCAGCCCCAGCATTTT | CASSRDWNQPQHF
15 | TRBD1 | TRBJ1-1 | - | TRBV27 | TGTGCCAGCAGCCTGACGACAGGGGCGGACACTGAAGCTTTCTTT | CASSLTTGADTEAFF
14 | TRBD1 | TRBJ2-7 | - | TRBV10-3 | TGTGCCATCAGTGAGCGCACAGGGGCCTACGAGCAGTACTTC | CAISERTGAYEQYF
15 | TRBD1 | TRBJ1-2 | few | TRBV30 | TGTGCCTGGAGCCTAGACAGGGCCGCCCCGCGGGGCTACACCTTC | CAWSLDRAAPRGYTF
14 | - | TRBJ1-2 | - | TRBV3-1/TRBV3-2 | TGTGCCAGCAGCCAAGAAGGAGCTAACTATGGCTACACCTTC | CASSQEGANYGYTF
15 | TRBD1 | TRBJ1-4 | - | TRBV2 | TGTGCCAGCAGTGAGACCGCCGGGACAGGTGAAAAACTGTTTTTT | CASSETAGTGEKLFF
17 | TRBD2 | TRBJ2-3 | - | TRBV5-1 | TGCGCCAGCAGCTTGGTGGGACTAGCGGAGAACACAGATACGCAGTATTTT | CASSLVGLAENTDTQYF
12 | - | TRBJ1-1 | - | TRBV7-3 | TGTGCCAGCCAGGGTGCTTGGACTGAAGCTTTCTTT | CASQGAWTEAFF
15 | - | TRBJ2-7 | - | TRBV7-9 | TGTGCCAGCAGCTTAGCGCACGGCAGGGACAACGAGCAGTACTTC | CASSLAHGRDNEQYF
14 | TRBD1 | TRBJ1-4 | - | TRBV5-4 | TGTGCCAGCGGGACGACAGGGACTAATGAAAAACTGTTTTTT | CASGTTGTNEKLFF
16 | - | TRBJ1-5 | - | TRBV6-1 | TGTGCCAGCAGTGAACCGGGGGGACTTAGCAATCAGCCCCAGCATTTT | CASSEPGGLSNQPQHF
15 | TRBD2 | TRBJ2-3 | - | TRBV5-4 | TGTGCCAGCAGCGTAACTAGCGGGAGCACAGATACGCAGTATTTT | CASSVTSGSTDTQYF
13 | - | TRBJ1-1 | - | TRBV2 | TGTGCCAGCAGTGCCCAGGGGTTCACTGAAGCTTTCTTT | CASSAQGFTEAFF
14 | TRBD1 | TRBJ1-2 | - | TRBV11-1 | TGTGCCAGCAGCTTAACGACAGGGAGCTATGGCTACACCTTC | CASSLTTGSYGYTF
14 | - | TRBJ2-5 | - | TRBV5-5 | TGTGCCAGCAGCCGAGAGGGGGAATGGGAGACCCAGTACTTC | CASSREGEWETQYF
16 | - | TRBJ2-2 | - | TRBV3-1/TRBV3-2 | TGTGCCAGCAGCCAAGAGTCGGTAGCCGCCACCGGGGAGCTGTTTTTT | CASSQESVAATGELFF
15 | TRBD2 | TRBJ2-1 | - | TRBV19 | TGTGCCAGTAGTATAAGCGGGAGATCCTACAATGAGCAGTTCTTC | CASSISGRSYNEQFF
15 | - | TRBJ2-2 | - | TRBV4-3 | TGCGCCAGCAGCCCCCCCGCGTCGAACACCGGGGAGCTGTTTTTT | CASSPPASNTGELFF
12 | - | TRBJ1-1 | - | TRBV12-3/TRBV12-4 | TGTGCCAGCAGTCTGGTTCATGCGGGAGCTTTCTTT | CASSLVHAGAFF